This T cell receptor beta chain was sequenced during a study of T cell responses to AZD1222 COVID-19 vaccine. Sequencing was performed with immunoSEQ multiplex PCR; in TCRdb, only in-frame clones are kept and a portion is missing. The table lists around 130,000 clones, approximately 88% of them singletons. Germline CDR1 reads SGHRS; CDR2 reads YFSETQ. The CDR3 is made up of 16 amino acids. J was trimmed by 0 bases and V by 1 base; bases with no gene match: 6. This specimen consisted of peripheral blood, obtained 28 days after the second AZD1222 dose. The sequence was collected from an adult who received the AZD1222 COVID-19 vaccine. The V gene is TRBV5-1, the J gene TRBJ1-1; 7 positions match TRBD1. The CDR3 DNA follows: TGCGCCAGCAGCTTGTCCGGGACAGCAATGAACACTGAAGCTTTCTTT. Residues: CASSLSGTAMNTEAFF.